This section outlines one T cell receptor beta chain sequence together with its context. V shed 7 bases, J shed 7 bases, and the junction held 6 bases outside the gene matches. The CDR3 has 13 residues. The germline V gene encodes CDR1 ENHRY and CDR2 SYGVKD. The data are from a study of CD8+CD57+ T cells in acquired aplastic anemia. Genomic DNA, the template, was used for profiling of the TCR beta VDJ and CDR3. TCRdb independently ran MiXCR on the reads; one entry per CDR3 protein. The sample records about 190,000 distinct CDR3 sequences, 55% to 70% being singletons. V usage is TRBV10-3 and J usage is TRBJ2-2; 7 nucleotides agree with TRBD1. The receptor was isolated from a human donor with severe aplastic anemia or a healthy control (not recorded which). Input material: sorted CD4+, CD8+, or CD8+CD57+ T cells (not recorded which) from PBMCs. In nucleotides, the CDR3 is TGTGCCATCACCAAGGGACAGAACGGGGAGCTGTTTTTT. As protein: CAITKGQNGELFF.